Sequencing of this TCR beta chain was carried out in a study of T cells in localized non-small cell lung cancer (dated by TCRdb to between 2020 and 2021). Study-wide context: Comparing tumors with uninvolved tumor-adjacent lungs, the study looked at the T cell repertoires of 236 patients with early-stage NSCLC. All 240 or so NSCLC patients in the cohort were treatment-naive and had localized lung tumors that were resected. The mean age of the NSCLC patients was under 70 years, with 120 to 150 men and 95 to 110 women.

Results and caveats for the whole study, not just this receptor: Uninvolved tumor-adjacent lung showed the highest T cell clonality, higher than tumor, which suggests more focused antigenic responses in the adjacent lung. A median of about 53 of the top 100 tumor clones were detected in paired uninvolved adjacent lung, and 28 of these tumor clones were also found among the top 100 clones of the paired uninvolved adjacent lung. Because the study design was exploratory, TCR variables were selected using unadjusted p-values without false-discovery rate correction. Because multi-region sequencing of the tumors was not done, intratumor heterogeneity could not be ruled out. Longer overall survival was associated with higher T cell density in blood, whereas shorter survival was associated with higher clonality in adjacent lung.

At diagnosis, peripheral blood, uninvolved tumor-adjacent lung and tumor were collected and were preserved as a mix of fresh-frozen and FFPE material. For TCR repertoire profiling, blood samples were analyzed as peripheral blood mononuclear cells. Note on this clone: The target of this receptor is not known. Base-call qualities are not available, and no considerably larger clone is one nucleotide away.

The immunoSEQ Assay was used to sequence TCR beta CDR3 regions from DNA. On the study's bioinformatics: T cell density was computed as TCR beta template counts normalized to usable DNA estimated by amplifying housekeeping genes. Richness was estimated using the preseqR package, with extrapolation to 400,000 templates for PBMC samples and to 120,000 templates for tissue samples. Clonality was calculated as one minus Pielou's evenness. Tissue-enriched TCRs were identified through differential abundance testing performed on productive amino-acid clonotypes, with a minimum total count of 5 and an alpha of 0.1. The Jaccard Index and the Morisita Overlap Index were used to measure how much the repertoires overlapped between compartments. TCR beta CDR3s were clustered by GLIPH together with public tetramer-defined viral CDR3s, and at least three viral sequences plus V-gene enrichment were required for viral motifs. Sourced from immuneACCESS, this table was stored by TCRdb with only in-frame sequences that have V and J called. A share of the clones is absent; for the studies checked, an unresolved V gene accounts for under half, and the remainder has no known explanation. That table is the source of V, J and clone size, and D and trimming were worked out from the DNA. This sample lists 65,000 to 80,000 clones; roughly 83% were detected once. In total, the top ten clones hold 1.3% of the sample.

Its CDR3 holds 15 amino acids, cysteine through phenylalanine. The CDR3 DNA has 45 bases and is translated from base 1. At the junction V is shortened by 4 bases and J by 0 bases; bases outside the gene matches: 1. The germline V gene sets CDR1 to KGHSH and CDR2 to LQKENI. The clonotype originates from a female donor older than 55 with stage I lung adenocarcinoma. Sample: peripheral blood, taken before any cancer treatment. The V gene is TRBV18 and the J gene is TRBJ1-4, with 8 junctional bases fitting TRBD1. The CDR3 here reads CASSQQGATNEKLFF. The nucleotide sequence is TGTGCCAGCTCACAACAGGGGGCAACTAATGAAAAACTGTTTTTT.